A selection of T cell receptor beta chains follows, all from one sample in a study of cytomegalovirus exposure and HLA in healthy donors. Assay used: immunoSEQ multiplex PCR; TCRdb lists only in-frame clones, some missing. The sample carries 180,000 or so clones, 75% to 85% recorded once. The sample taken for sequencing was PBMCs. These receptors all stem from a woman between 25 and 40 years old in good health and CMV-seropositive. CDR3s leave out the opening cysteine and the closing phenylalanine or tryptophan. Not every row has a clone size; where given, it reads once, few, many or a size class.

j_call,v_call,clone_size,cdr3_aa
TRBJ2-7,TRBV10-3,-,AIRNGTSGPYEQY
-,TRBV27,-,ASSSNRVLNYEQY
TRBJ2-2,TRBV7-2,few,ASSIRQGRTGELF
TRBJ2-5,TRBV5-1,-,ASSLSASLQETQY
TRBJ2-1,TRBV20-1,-,SARDNEQF
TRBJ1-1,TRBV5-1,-,ASSQDRGYPEAF
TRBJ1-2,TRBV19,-,ASNPRGYT
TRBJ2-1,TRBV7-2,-,ASSLGAGLGYNEQF
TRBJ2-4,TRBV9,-,ASSVRADARKSIQY
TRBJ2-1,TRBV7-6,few,ASSLDPLYGPNEQF
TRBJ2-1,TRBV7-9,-,ASSLLRGDEQF
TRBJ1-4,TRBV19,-,ASSRQGEHEKLF
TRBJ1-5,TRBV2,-,ASSDGWGGNQPQH
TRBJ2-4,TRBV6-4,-,ASSEVEGASQY
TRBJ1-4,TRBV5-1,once,ASSSTGGREKLF
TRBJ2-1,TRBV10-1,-,ASSERRGHLNEQF
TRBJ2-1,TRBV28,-,ASNVGDRVHNEQF
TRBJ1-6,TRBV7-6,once,ASSRGTGNNSPLH
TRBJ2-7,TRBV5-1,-,ASSLTGGEQY
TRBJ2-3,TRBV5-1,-,ASSPSTDTQY
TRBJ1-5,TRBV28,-,ATSGRGGQPQH
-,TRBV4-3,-,ASSQEAGVSSYEQY
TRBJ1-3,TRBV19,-,ASRRTGSGNTIY
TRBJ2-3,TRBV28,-,ASSLSQGFDTQY
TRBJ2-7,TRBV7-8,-,ASSPGRGQSYEQY
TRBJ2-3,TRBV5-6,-,ASSRVRLTDTQY
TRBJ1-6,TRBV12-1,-,ASSSDRDNSPLH
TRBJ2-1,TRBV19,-,ASNELAGPHEQF
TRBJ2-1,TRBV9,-,ASSVVTTSGGANEQF
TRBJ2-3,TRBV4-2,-,ASSPDSAGDNTQY
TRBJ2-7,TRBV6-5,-,ARGGKESYEQY
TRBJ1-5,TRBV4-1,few,ASSQRGNQPQH
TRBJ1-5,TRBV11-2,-,ASSKNRGYNQPQH
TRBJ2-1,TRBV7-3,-,ASSPGGTSGGGSYNEQF
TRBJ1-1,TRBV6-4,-,ASSDRKGTEAF